This T cell receptor (beta chain) was observed in a study of cytomegalovirus exposure and HLA in healthy donors. PCR primers comprised 60 Vbeta and 13 Jbeta primers. Only in-frame clones appear in the TCRdb table, and some are missing; sequencing was by immunoSEQ multiplex PCR. This table holds 120,000 to 150,000 clones, about 82% found once. This clone was seen just once. The sample comprised PBMCs. The sequence was obtained from a man aged 25-45 years in good health and CMV-seronegative.

The CDR3 loop reads CASSEGSGTGNEKLFF. As DNA, the CDR3 is TGTGCCAGCAGTGAAGGCTCTGGGACAGGGAATGAAAAACTGTTTTTT. This chain uses TRBV2 with TRBJ1-4; TRBD1 matches 9 bases. The CDR3 extends over 16 amino acids. Trimming took 1 base from V and 5 from J; bases not matched to a gene: 5. CDR1 is SNHLY, CDR2 FYNNEI, per germline.